This T cell receptor beta chain is from a study of cytomegalovirus exposure and HLA in healthy donors. The V end lost 1 base, the J end lost 2 bases, and 8 bases lay between the germline ends. Germline V gives CDR1 LNHNV, CDR2 YYDKDF (reference sequence). This CDR3 has 15 amino acids. PCR involved 60 Vbeta and 13 Jbeta primers. Method: immunoSEQ multiplex PCR; TCRdb's copy keeps in-frame clones and lacks some. This table lists roughly 84,000 clones. Sequenced: PBMCs. The V gene is TRBV15, the J gene TRBJ2-2; D perhaps matches TRBD2 (5 bases). The clonotype was recovered from a man between 50 and 59 years old in good health and CMV-seronegative. The CDR3 DNA reads as TGTGCCACCAGCAGAGTCCGGGAAAACACCGGGGAGCTGTTTTTT. Residues: CATSRVRENTGELFF.